In this sample, the clone carrying this T cell receptor (beta chain) turned up once. The sample is drawn from a study of radiotherapy plus CTLA-4 blockade in lung cancer. This CDR3 has 16 amino acids. Looked up from germline, CDR1 is MNHNY and CDR2 is SVGAGI (reference sequence). V lost 5 bases to trimming and J lost 2 bases, with 16 bases between them. Sequencing was performed with immunoSEQ multiplex PCR; in TCRdb, only in-frame clones are kept and a portion is missing. The sample yields 71,000 or so clones, around nine tenths seen once. Source: peripheral blood, taken from a patient treated with radiotherapy plus ipilimumab. This receptor was identified in a human donor with non-small cell lung cancer who had stable disease on radiotherapy plus ipilimumab. This chain joins TRBV6-6 and TRBJ1-5; D is undetermined. CDR3: CASSPAGNSGNQPQHF. The CDR3 coding sequence is TGTGCCAGCAGTCCCGCGGGGAATTCAGGCAATCAGCCCCAGCATTTT.